The present T cell receptor beta chain was sequenced within a study of T-cell reconstitution after alpha-beta-depleted transplantation in children. This clonotype was seen many times. Its cognate antigen is unknown. CDR1 SGHRS and CDR2 YFSETQ come from the germline V gene. Losses at the gene ends were 0 bases for V and 5 bases for J; bases not matched to a gene: 1. The CDR3 is 15 amino acids. A library of TCRbeta sequences, prepared with unique molecular identifiers, was generated. One entry per CDR3 protein, called by TCRdb with MiXCR from the PCR reads. The top ten clones hold about 41% of a sample with about 350,000 distinct CDR3 sequences, roughly 17% of them seen once. General study results and limits: Certain patients had high TCRbeta diversity at day 60, and it came from recipient T cells and thymic progenitors that survived. Reports say that about two months after transplant, the alpha-beta T cells came out of several hundred graft clones that had expanded. It was newly produced T cells that mostly accounted for T-cell counts and diversity one year after transplant.

The material was PBMCs, mostly from graft donor cells, obtained 360 days after TCRalphabeta/CD19-depleted stem cell transplant. The source of this sequence is a male patient aged 2 to 9 who had a stem cell transplant for acute lymphoblastic leukemia, so the T cells may come from the graft donor. J is TRBJ2-1 and V is TRBV5-1; TRBD2 matches at 11 bases. As DNA, the CDR3 is TGCGCCAGCAGCTTGGGACTAGCGGGAAACAATGAGCAGTTCTTC. Encoded protein: CASSLGLAGNNEQFF.